Shown below are 24 T cell receptor beta chains from a single sample sequenced in a study of shared clonotypes between healthy human individuals (dated by TCRdb to about 2020). For the CD8 naive samples, CD45RO-negative cells were positively selected for CCR7, yielding a CD45RA+CCR7+ population from which TemRA cells were excluded. Libraries were made using the immunoSEQ multiplex PCR assay. TCRdb mirrors the immuneACCESS table, restricted to in-frame sequences. Some clones are absent from its copies; in checked studies, under half trace to an unresolved V gene, and the reason for the others is unknown. Present in this sample are 800,000 or so clones, just over 95% of which were seen just once. The ten largest make up about 0.21% of the sample. The source material was naive CD8+ T cells sorted from blood. The cell subset or site label, read with the paper, signifies: CD45RA+CCR7+. The receptors shown here come from a man under 40 in good health.

The chain links TRBV5-1 to TRBJ2-7; 10 positions agree with TRBD1. Germline CDR1 and CDR2: SGHRS and YFSETQ. The junction had 6 bases not matched to a gene; V was cut back by 2 bases and J by 4 bases. The length of the CDR3 is 15 residues. The DNA for the CDR3 is TGCGCCAGCAGCTTTGGTGGACAGGGGGTATACGAGCAGTACTTC. Residues: CASSFGGQGVYEQYF. Drawing the rest from reference TRBV5-1 and TRBJ2-7, the complete variable domain is KAGVTQTPRYLIKTRGQQVTLSCSPISGHRSVSWYQQTPGQGLQFLFEYFSETQRNKGNFPGRFSGRQFSNSRSEMNVSTLELGDSALYLCASSFGGQGVYEQYFGPGTRLTVT.

The chain carries TRBV4-1 and TRBJ2-5, with D perhaps assigned TRBD1 or TRBD2 (6 bases each). CDR3 length: 15 residues. Trimming stripped 2 bases from V and 5 bases from J, with 15 bases between. CDR1 and CDR2 (germline): MGHRA, YSYEKL. The chain's CDR3 is CASSQFEGGSETQYF. CDR3 sequence (DNA): TGCGCCAGCAGCCAATTTGAGGGGGGAAGCGAGACCCAGTACTTC.

The rearrangement uses TRBV7-9 and TRBJ2-1; D call uncertain. V lost 3 bases and J 0 bases, leaving 9 bases between the germline ends. The CDR3 has 15 amino acids. The germline V gene has CDR1 SEHNR and CDR2 FQNEAQ (reference sequence). The CDR3 DNA follows: TGTGCCAGCAGCTTTCCGGAGAGCTCCTACAATGAGCAGTTCTTC. This translates into CASSFPESSYNEQFF.

The chain uses TRBV7-9 and TRBJ2-5; perhaps TRBD2 as D (6 bases). Trimming removed 8 bases at V and 7 bases at J, with 20 bases between. Germline-derived CDR1 and CDR2 are SEHNR and FQNEAQ (reference sequence). The CDR3 totals 14 residues. This CDR3 reads CASYSPVLGGTQYF. In DNA, the CDR3 is TGTGCCAGCTACAGTCCAGTCCTGGGAGGGACCCAGTACTTC.

This chain joins TRBV19 and TRBJ1-1, with 8 positions matching TRBD1. The V and J ends lost 6 bases and 2 bases, in that order; junction bases with no gene match: 11. The CDR3 runs to 16 residues. The germline CDR1 and CDR2 sequences are LNHDA and SQIVND (reference sequence). The CDR3 protein is CASRTGNTGGNTEAFF. In DNA form, the CDR3 reads TGTGCCAGTAGGACCGGGAACACAGGGGGTAACACTGAAGCTTTCTTT.

This clone came up a few times. Other DNA sequences in the sample encode the same CDR3. The CDR3 DNA follows: TGCGCCAGCAGCCAAGGGCAGGGAGGGACTGAAGCTTTCTTT. This codes for CASSQGQGGTEAFF. This chain joins TRBV4-1 and TRBJ1-1, with D tentatively TRBD1 (5 bases). Germline V CDR1 and CDR2: MGHRA, YSYEKL. The CDR3 contains 14 residues. Deletions cut 1 base from V and 5 bases from J, with 11 bases between.

J is TRBJ2-2 and V is TRBV11-3; TRBD1 might be the D (5 bases). CDR1 and CDR2 (germline): SGHNT, YENEEA. V was cut by 4 bases and J by 7 bases, with 10 bases left in between. This CDR3 is built from 13 residues. The CDR3 DNA is TGTGCCAGCAGCTCTTCAGGGTACGGGGAGCTGTTTTTT. Translated: CASSSSGYGELFF.

V is TRBV30 and J is TRBJ2-1; TRBD2 matches 7 bases. Germline-derived CDR1 and CDR2 are GTSNPN and SVGIG (reference sequence). This CDR3 is built from 13 residues. The trim removed 4 bases at V and 7 bases at J, leaving 7 bases unmatched. The CDR3 sequence is CAWNAGVGNEQFF. The CDR3 DNA is TGTGCCTGGAATGCGGGAGTGGGTAATGAGCAGTTCTTC.

Concerning this clone itself: In the same sample, other DNA sequences code for this CDR3. The rearrangement links TRBV15 to TRBJ2-7; TRBD1 is a possible D gene (5 bases). Per the germline V gene, CDR1 is LNHNV and CDR2 is YYDKDF (reference sequence). V was pared by 3 bases and J by 1 base, with 10 bases between. CDR3 size: 14 residues. The CDR3 DNA reads as TGTGCCACCAGCAGGGATAGGGGATCCTACGAGCAGTACTTC. Translating it yields CATSRDRGSYEQYF. Full variable domain (missing parts from reference TRBV15 and TRBJ2-7): DAMVIQNPRYQVTQFGKPVTLSCSQTLNHNVMYWYQQKSSQAPKLLFHYYDKDFNNEADTPDNFQSRRPNTSFCFLDIRSPGLGDTAMYLCATSRDRGSYEQYFGPGTRLTVT.

Points on this clone: Distinct nucleotide sequences in the sample also encode this CDR3. The V call is TRBV29-1, the J call TRBJ2-7; D not resolved. The CDR3 runs to 12 residues. Per the germline V gene, CDR1 is SQVTM and CDR2 is ANQGSEA. Trimming shortened V by 6 bases and J by 3 bases, and 12 bases separated the two germline ends. The CDR3 loop reads CSVRLAGYEQYF. DNA of the CDR3: TGCAGCGTACGTTTAGCAGGCTACGAGCAGTACTTC.

The CDR3 loop is CASSYRDREQETQYF. The CDR3 DNA reads as TGTGCCAGCAGCTATAGGGACAGGGAACAAGAGACCCAGTACTTC. This rearrangement joins TRBV13 to TRBJ2-5; TRBD1 matches 9 bases. Germline V gives CDR1 PRHDT, CDR2 FYEKMQ (reference sequence). The CDR3 contains 15 residues. The ends lost 4 bases at V and 2 bases at J; junction bases unmatched: 5.

This clone occurred once. The rearrangement joins TRBV29-1 to TRBJ2-7; possibly TRBD1 for D (5 bases). Trimming shortened V by 2 bases and J by 5 bases, and 7 bases separated the two germline ends. This CDR3 region has 11 residues. Germline V gene lookup returns CDR1 SQVTM and CDR2 ANQGSEA. CDR3 sequence: CSVEMGHEQYF. CDR3 nucleotides: TGCAGCGTTGAAATGGGGCACGAGCAGTACTTC.

CDR3 protein: CASSYPRDTQETQYF. In nucleotides, the CDR3 is TGTGCCAGCAGTTATCCCCGGGACACACAAGAGACCCAGTACTTC. This chain links TRBV6-5 with TRBJ2-5; a weak D match, TRBD1 (6 bases). CDR3 size: 15 residues. Looked up from germline, CDR1 is MNHEY and CDR2 is SVGAGI. V was shortened by 3 bases and J by 2 bases, with 13 bases between the two germline ends.

This chain links TRBV28 with TRBJ2-3; 7 positions match TRBD1. The germline V gene encodes CDR1 MDHEN and CDR2 SYDVKM. V dropped 5 bases and J dropped 13; count of bases not matched to a gene: 6. The CDR3 length is 11 residues. As DNA, the CDR3 is TGTGCCAGCAGTATACAGGGGACGGAGTATTTT. This gives the protein CASSIQGTEYF. Using reference TRBV28 and TRBJ2-3 for the parts outside the CDR3, the full variable domain is DVKVTQSSRYLVKRTGEKVFLECVQDMDHENMFWYRQDPGLGLRLIYFSYDVKMKEKGDIPEGYSVSREKKERFSLILESASTNQTSMYLCASSIQGTEYFGPGTRLTVL.

The V and J genes are TRBV6-5 and TRBJ1-2; D possibly corresponds to TRBD1 (5 bases). The CDR3 consists of 15 residues. Per germline, CDR1 MNHEY and CDR2 SVGAGI. Trimming took 0 bases from V and 8 from J, leaving 16 bases between them. CDR3 loop: CASSYSGSGTKGYTF. CDR3 in DNA: TGTGCCAGCAGTTACTCGGGTTCGGGGACTAAAGGCTACACCTTC.

The chain's CDR3 is CASRLASSLAKNIQYF. CDR3 nucleotides: TGTGCAAGTCGCTTAGCGAGTTCCCTAGCCAAAAACATTCAGTACTTC. The chain links TRBV12-2 to TRBJ2-4; the DNA was not used to check the table's D call, TRBD2. TRBV12-2 counts as a pseudogene. The CDR3 runs 16 residues.

Remarks on this clone: Within the sample, other DNA sequences also encode this same CDR3. CDR3 protein: CASSLGQGAREQYF. As DNA, the CDR3 is TGTGCCAGCAGTTTGGGACAGGGGGCGAGGGAGCAGTACTTC. The chain is built from TRBV27 and TRBJ2-7, with TRBD1 matching 12 bases. This CDR3 is 14 amino acids long. Germline V gives CDR1 MNHEY, CDR2 SMNVEV (reference sequence). Trimming removed 3 bases from V and 7 bases from J; junction bases left unmatched: 4.

This clone was observed once. This chain connects TRBV14 to TRBJ2-3; TRBD1 is a possible D gene (6 bases). Germline V lookup: CDR1 SGHDN, CDR2 FVKESK. V lost 4 bases, J lost 5 bases, and 19 bases lay in between. The CDR3 is 16 residues long. The CDR3 DNA reads TGTGCCAGCAGCCGCTACCAGGGGACAATGGAAGATACGCAGTATTTT. It translates to CASSRYQGTMEDTQYF.

The chain is built from TRBV25-1 and TRBJ2-1; TRBD2 matches at 9 bases. With V trimmed by 0 bases and J by 4 bases, 10 bases remained unmatched. From germline, CDR1 is MGHDK and CDR2 SYGVNS. This CDR3 is 18 amino acids long. DNA for the CDR3: TGTGCCAGCAGTGAATATTACCTAGCGGGGAGCAGGTACAATGAGCAGTTCTTC. This sequence encodes CASSEYYLAGSRYNEQFF. The full variable domain, rest sourced from reference TRBV25-1 and TRBJ2-1, is EADIYQTPRYLVIGTGKKITLECSQTMGHDKMYWYQQDPGMELHLIHYSYGVNSTEKGDLSSESTVSRIRTEHFPLTLESARPSHTSQYLCASSEYYLAGSRYNEQFFGPGTRLTVL.

This clone was detected only once. This chain joins TRBV29-1 and TRBJ2-3; D not resolved. CDR1 SQVTM and CDR2 ANQGSEA come from the germline V gene. The CDR3 runs to 15 residues. V lost 2 bases to trimming and J lost 2 bases, with 14 bases between them. CDR3 nucleotide sequence: TGCAGCGTTGAAAGGGCTTCCCAATCCACAGATACGCAGTATTTT. Translating gives CSVERASQSTDTQYF.

The chain is built from TRBV6-6 and TRBJ1-2, with 10 nucleotides matching TRBD1. CDR1 MNHNY and CDR2 SVGAGI come from the germline V gene (reference sequence). With 6 bases clipped from V and 3 bases from J, the junction kept 10 bases outside the gene matches. CDR3 length: 16 amino acids. CDR3: CASRHRDRGPYYGYTF. As DNA, the CDR3 is TGTGCCAGCAGACACAGAGACAGGGGGCCTTACTATGGCTACACCTTC.

This sequence joins TRBV6-1 and TRBJ2-6; perhaps TRBD1 as D (6 bases). This CDR3 contains 17 residues. The V gene lost 4 bases and the J gene lost 0 bases, with 13 bases spanning the gap. The germline gives CDR1 MNHNS, CDR2 SASEGT. In DNA form, the CDR3 reads TGTGCCAGCAGTGCAATGCAGGGGCCCTCTGGGGCCAACGTCCTGACTTTC. Translating it yields CASSAMQGPSGANVLTF.

This clone turned up a few times. The V call is TRBV7-9, the J call TRBJ2-1; D uncertain. The germline V gene has CDR1 SEHNR and CDR2 FQNEAQ (reference sequence). The CDR3 runs 13 residues. Trimming removed 4 bases at V and 4 bases at J, with 8 bases between. Here the CDR3 DNA reads TGTGCCAGCAGCTACGCCATGTACAATGAGCAGTTCTTC. It specifies CASSYAMYNEQFF.

Concerning this clone: Other DNA sequences in the sample encode the same CDR3. The CDR3 region is CASSPGQGGYEQYF. The DNA for the CDR3 is TGTGCCAGCAGTCCAGGGCAGGGCGGGTACGAGCAGTACTTC. The V gene is TRBV27, the J gene TRBJ2-7; D could derive from TRBD1 or TRBD2 (5 bases each). Trimming removed 5 bases from V and 4 bases from J, with 15 bases in between. CDR3 size: 14 residues. Germline lookup yields CDR1 MNHEY and CDR2 SMNVEV (reference sequence).